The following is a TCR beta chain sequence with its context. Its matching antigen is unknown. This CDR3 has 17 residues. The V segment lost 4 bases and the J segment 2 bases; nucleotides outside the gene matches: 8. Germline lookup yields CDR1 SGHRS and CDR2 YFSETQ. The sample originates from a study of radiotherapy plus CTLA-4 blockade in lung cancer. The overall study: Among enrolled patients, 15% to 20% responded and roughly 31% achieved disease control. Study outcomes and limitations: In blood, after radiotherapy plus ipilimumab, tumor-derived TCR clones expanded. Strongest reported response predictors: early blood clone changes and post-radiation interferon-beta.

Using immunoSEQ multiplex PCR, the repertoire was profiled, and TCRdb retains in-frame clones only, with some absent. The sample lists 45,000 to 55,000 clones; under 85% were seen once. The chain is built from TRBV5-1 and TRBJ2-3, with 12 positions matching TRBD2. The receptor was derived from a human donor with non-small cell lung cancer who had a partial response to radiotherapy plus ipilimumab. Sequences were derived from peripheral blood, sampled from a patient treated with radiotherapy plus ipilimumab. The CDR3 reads CASSQLAGGFNTDTQYF. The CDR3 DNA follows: TGCGCCAGCAGCCAACTAGCGGGGGGCTTCAACACAGATACGCAGTATTTT. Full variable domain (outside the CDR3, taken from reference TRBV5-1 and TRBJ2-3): KAGVTQTPRYLIKTRGQQVTLSCSPISGHRSVSWYQQTPGQGLQFLFEYFSETQRNKGNFPGRFSGRQFSNSRSEMNVSTLELGDSALYLCASSQLAGGFNTDTQYFGPGTRLTVL.